This T cell receptor beta chain was profiled in a study of blood T cell repertoires in COVID-19. Study details: COVID-19 samples collected from the United States, Italy and Spain covered acute and convalescent phases.

Researchers sorted participants into cohorts using their self-reported clinical history. The assay was immunoSEQ multiplex PCR, and TCRdb's table has in-frame clones only and misses some. Here the sample spans some 510,000 clones, more than 75% being singletons. Source material: PBMCs or T cells enriched from blood (not recorded which). The clonotype was recovered from a woman aged 40-49 years who had recovered from COVID-19.

The CDR3 DNA sequence: TGTGCCAGCAGCCAGGAGCATCCCAGAGGACTTTTAAGCACAGATACGCAGTATTTT. Its protein is CASSQEHPRGLLSTDTQYF. The chain is built from TRBV14 and TRBJ2-3; perhaps TRBD2 as D (5 bases). There are 19 residues in the CDR3. V was clipped by 3 bases and J by 0 bases, with 22 bases between them. From germline, CDR1 is SGHDN and CDR2 FVKESK.